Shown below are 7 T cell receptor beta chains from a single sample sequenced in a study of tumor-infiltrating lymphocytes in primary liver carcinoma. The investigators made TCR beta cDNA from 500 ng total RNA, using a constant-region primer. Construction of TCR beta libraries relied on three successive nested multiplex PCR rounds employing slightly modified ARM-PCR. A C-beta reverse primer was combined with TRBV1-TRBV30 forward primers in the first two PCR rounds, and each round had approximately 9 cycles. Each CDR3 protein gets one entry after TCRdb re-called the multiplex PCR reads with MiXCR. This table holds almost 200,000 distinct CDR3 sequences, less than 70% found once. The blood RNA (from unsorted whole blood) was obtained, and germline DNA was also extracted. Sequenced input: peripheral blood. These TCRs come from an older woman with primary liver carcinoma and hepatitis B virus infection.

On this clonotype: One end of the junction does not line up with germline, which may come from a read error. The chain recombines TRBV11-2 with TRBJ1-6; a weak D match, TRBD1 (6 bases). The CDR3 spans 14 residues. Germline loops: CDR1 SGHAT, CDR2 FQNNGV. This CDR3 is CVSSFSRDTSSLHF. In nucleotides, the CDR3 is TGTGTCAGCAGCTTTAGCAGGGACACTTCATCCCTCCACTTT.

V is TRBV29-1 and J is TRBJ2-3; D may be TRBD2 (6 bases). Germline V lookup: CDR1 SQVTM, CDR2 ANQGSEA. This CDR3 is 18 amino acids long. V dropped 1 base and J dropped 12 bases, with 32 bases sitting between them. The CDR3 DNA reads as TGCAGCGTTGAAGCGTTGGGCGGGGTGGGGGTTAGCACAGGTACACAGTATTTT. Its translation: CSVEALGGVGVSTGTQYF.

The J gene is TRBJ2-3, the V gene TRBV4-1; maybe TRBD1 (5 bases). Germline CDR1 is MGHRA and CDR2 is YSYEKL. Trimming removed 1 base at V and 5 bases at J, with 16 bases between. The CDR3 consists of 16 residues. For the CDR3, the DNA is TGCGCCAGCAGCCAAGGGCGTGGCATGGGGCGAGATACGCAGTATTTT. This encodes CASSQGRGMGRDTQYF.

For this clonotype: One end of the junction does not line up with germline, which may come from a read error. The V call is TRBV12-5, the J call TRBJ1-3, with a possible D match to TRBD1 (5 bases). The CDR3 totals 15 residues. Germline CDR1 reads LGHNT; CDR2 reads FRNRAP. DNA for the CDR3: TGTGCTAATGGTTCGCCCCAGGGTGCTGGAAACACCATATATTTT. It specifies CANGSPQGAGNTIYF.

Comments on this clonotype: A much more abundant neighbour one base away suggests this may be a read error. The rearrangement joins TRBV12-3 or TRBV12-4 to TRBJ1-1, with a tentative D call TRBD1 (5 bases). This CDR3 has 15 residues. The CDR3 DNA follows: TGTGCCAGCACCTACCTCGGGACGGTGAACGCTGAAGCTTTCTTT. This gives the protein CASTYLGTVNAEAFF.

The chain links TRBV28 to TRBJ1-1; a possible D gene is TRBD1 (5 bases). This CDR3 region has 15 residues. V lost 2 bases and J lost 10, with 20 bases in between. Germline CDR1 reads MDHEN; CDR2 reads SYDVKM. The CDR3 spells CASSLHGQGPKGAFF. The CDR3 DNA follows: TGTGCCAGCAGTTTACATGGGCAGGGACCGAAGGGAGCTTTCTTT.

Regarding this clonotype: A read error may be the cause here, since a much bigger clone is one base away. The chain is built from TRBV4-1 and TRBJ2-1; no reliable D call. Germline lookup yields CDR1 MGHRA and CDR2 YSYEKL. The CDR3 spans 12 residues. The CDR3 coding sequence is TGCGCCAGCAACCAAGGAAGATATGAGCAGTTCTTC. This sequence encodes CASNQGRYEQFF.